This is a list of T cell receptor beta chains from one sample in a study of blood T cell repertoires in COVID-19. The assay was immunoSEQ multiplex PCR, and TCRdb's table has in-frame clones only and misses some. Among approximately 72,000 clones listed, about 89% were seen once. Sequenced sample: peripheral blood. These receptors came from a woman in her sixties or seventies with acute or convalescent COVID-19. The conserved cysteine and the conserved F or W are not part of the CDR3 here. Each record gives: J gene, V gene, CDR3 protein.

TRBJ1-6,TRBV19,ASSSSSYNSPLH
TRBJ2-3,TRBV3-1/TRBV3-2,ASSRTSGGTTDTQY
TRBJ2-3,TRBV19,ASSRDRVWDTQY
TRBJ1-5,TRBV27,ASTKTGPGNQPQH
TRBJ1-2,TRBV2,ASSGQGVGYT
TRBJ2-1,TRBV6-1,ASSEADSSYNEQF
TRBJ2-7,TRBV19,ASSIRRGGEQY
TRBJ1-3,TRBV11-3,LGGRSSGNTIY
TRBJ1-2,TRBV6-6,ASSYSSGDGYT
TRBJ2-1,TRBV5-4,ASSSRDSYSYNEQF
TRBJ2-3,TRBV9,ASSVDSRGLDTQY
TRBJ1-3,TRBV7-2,ASSSQGTRNTIY
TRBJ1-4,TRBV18,ASSGTVNEKLF
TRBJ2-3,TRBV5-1,ASSPTSGASTDTQY
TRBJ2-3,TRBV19,ASSNRDRGLDTQY
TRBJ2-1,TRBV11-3,ASSLGGPNEQF
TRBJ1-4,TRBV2,ASSEPGQGNPNEKLF
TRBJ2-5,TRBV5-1,ASSLGDGQGVRETQY
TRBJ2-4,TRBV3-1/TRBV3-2,ASSQLLAKNIQY
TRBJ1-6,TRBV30,AWSIPTGDRTPLH
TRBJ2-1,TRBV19,ASSIDAGATYNEQF
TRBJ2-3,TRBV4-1,ASSQAGSGGTMGDTQY
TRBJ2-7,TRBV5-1,ASSLSPERQVNEQY
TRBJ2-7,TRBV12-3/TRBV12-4,ASTTGSRREQY
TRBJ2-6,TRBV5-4,ASSLTVGANVLT
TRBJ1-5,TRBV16,ASSRGGRTQPQH
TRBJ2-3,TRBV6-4,ASSDEGGDTQY
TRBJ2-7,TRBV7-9,AVPRGTGEGEQY
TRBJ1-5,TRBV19,ASSPRRASIFNQPQH
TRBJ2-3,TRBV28,ASSPQEGQDTQY
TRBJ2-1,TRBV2,ASSPVGLAGVDEQF
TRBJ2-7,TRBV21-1,ASSKGPRDKAYEQY
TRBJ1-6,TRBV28,ASSPRRDNNSPLH